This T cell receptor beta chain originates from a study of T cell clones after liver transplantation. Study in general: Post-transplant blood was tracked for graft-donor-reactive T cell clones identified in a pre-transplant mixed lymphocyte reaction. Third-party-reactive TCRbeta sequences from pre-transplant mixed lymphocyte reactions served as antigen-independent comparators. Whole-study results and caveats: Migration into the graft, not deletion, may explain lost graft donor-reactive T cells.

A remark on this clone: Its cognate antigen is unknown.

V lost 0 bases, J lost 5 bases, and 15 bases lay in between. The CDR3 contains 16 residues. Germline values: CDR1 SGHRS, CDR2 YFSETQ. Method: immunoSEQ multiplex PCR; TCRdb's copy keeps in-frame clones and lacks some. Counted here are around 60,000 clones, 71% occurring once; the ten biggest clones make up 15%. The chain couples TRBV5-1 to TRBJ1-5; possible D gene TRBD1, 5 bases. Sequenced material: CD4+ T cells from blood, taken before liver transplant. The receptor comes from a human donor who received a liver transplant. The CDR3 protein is CASSLEGGGGHQPQHF. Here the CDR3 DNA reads TGCGCCAGCAGCTTGGAGGGCGGCGGGGGTCATCAGCCCCAGCATTTT.